This T cell receptor (beta chain) was captured in a study of blood T cell repertoires in COVID-19. Whole-study context: T cells, B-cell-depleted T cells, or PBMCs supplied cDNA or gDNA.

Assay: immunoSEQ multiplex PCR; the TCRdb copy retains only in-frame clones and omits some. The sample has about 410,000 clones, 70% to 90% seen once; the top ten hold over 1.1%. CDR1 is SGHKS, CDR2 YYEKEE, per germline (reference sequence). V was shortened by 1 base and J by 7 bases, with 17 bases between the two germline ends. The length of the CDR3 is 16 residues. This TCR derives from a woman aged 25 to 39 with active or convalescent COVID-19. The specimen was peripheral blood. The chain links TRBV5-5 to TRBJ2-2; TRBD2 is a possible D gene (5 bases). The CDR3 DNA follows: TGTGCCAGCAGCTTGCAACTCCCCTCGGCGGGCGGGGAGCTGTTTTTT. Residues: CASSLQLPSAGGELFF.